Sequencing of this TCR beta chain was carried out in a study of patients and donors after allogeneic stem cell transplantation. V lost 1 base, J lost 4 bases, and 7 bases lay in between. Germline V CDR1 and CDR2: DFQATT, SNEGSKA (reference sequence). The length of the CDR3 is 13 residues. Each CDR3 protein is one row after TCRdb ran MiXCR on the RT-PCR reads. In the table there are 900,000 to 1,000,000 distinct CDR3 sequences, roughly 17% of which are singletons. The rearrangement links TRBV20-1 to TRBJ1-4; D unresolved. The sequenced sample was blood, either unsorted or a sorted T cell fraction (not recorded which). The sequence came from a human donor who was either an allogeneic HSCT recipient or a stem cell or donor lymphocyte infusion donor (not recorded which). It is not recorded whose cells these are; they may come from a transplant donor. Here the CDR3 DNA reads TGCAGTGCTAGAGGACGGCGTAATGAAAAACTGTTTTTT. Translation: CSARGRRNEKLFF.